This record covers a single T cell receptor (beta chain). Its antigen is undetermined. This sample is part of a study of T cell responses to AZD1222 COVID-19 vaccine. Study-wide background: Second doses were pooled across both intervals (about 4 or about 12 weeks).

V was pared by 3 bases and J by 7 bases, with 10 bases between. CDR3 size: 13 residues. Germline V lookup: CDR1 GTSNPN, CDR2 SVGIG (reference sequence). Study-wide results and caveats: Spike-specific TCR repertoires showed rising breadth and depth after two AZD1222 doses. The peak T cell response came first, and repertoires were sampled only after it.

The method was immunoSEQ multiplex PCR; TCRdb's version includes in-frame clones alone and lacks a portion of them. The sample lists roughly 120,000 clones, 88% occurring once. This sequence was found in an adult in good health. Specimen: peripheral blood, collected on day 0 of AZD1222 vaccination. The chain uses TRBV30 and TRBJ1-6; D is unresolved. The DNA of the CDR3 is TGTGCCTGGAGAGAAATGGAGAATTCACCCCTCCACTTT. This codes for CAWREMENSPLHF.